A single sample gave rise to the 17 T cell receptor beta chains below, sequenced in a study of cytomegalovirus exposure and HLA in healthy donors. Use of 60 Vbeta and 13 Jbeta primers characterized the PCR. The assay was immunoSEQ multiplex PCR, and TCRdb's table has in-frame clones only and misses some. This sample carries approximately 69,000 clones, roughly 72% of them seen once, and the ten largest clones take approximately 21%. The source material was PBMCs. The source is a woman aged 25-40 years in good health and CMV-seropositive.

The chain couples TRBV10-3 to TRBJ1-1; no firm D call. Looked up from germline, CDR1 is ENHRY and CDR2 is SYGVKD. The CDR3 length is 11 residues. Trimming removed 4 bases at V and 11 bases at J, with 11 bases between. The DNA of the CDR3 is TGTGCCATCAGTGGTGGTAATCGGGCTTTCTTT. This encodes CAISGGNRAFF.

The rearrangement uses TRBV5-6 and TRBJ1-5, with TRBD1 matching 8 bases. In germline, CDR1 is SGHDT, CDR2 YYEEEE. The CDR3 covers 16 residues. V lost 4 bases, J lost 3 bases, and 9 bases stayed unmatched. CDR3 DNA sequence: TGTGCCAGCAGCCTAAGGACAGGGACCTCCAATCAGCCCCAGCATTTT. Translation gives CASSLRTGTSNQPQHF.

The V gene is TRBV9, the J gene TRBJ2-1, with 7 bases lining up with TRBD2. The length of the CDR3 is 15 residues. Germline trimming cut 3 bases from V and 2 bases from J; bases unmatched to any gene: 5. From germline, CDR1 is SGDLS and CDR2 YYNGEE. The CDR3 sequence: CASSGGGRAYNEQFF. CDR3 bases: TGTGCCAGCAGCGGCGGGGGTCGGGCCTACAATGAGCAGTTCTTC.

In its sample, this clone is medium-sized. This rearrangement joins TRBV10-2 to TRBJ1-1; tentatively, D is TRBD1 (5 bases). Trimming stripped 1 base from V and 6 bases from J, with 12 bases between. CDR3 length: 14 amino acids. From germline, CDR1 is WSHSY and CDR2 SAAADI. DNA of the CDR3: TGCGCCAGCAGTGAGTACCAGGGCAACTCTGAAGCTTTCTTT. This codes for CASSEYQGNSEAFF.

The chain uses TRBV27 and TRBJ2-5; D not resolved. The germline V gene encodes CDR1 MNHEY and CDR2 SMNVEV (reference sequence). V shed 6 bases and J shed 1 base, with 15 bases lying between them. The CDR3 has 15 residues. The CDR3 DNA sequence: TGTGCCAGCAGCAGACGGTCTGGGCTCCAAGAGACCCAGTACTTC. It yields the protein CASSRRSGLQETQYF.

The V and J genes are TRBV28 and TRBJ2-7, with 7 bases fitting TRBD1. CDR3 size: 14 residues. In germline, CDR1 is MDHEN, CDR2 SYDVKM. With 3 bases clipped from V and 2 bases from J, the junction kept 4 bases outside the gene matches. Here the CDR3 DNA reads TGTGCCAGCAGTTTCCCAGGGGGAGCCTACGAGCAGTACTTC. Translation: CASSFPGGAYEQYF. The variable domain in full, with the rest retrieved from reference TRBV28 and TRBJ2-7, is DVKVTQSSRYLVKRTGEKVFLECVQDMDHENMFWYRQDPGLGLRLIYFSYDVKMKEKGDIPEGYSVSREKKERFSLILESASTNQTSMYLCASSFPGGAYEQYFGPGTRLTVT.

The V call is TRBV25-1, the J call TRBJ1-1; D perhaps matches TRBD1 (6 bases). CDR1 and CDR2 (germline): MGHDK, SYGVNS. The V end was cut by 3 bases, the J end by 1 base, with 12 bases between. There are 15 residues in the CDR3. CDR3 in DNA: TGTGCCAGCAGTGAGTCCGGGACACCGAACACTGAAGCTTTCTTT. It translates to CASSESGTPNTEAFF.

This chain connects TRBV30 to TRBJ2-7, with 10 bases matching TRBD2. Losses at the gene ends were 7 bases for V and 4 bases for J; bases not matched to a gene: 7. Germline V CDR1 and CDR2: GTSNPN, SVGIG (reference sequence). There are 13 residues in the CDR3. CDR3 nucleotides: TGTGCCTCCGAACCTAGCGGGGGTTACGAGCAGTACTTC. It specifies CASEPSGGYEQYF.

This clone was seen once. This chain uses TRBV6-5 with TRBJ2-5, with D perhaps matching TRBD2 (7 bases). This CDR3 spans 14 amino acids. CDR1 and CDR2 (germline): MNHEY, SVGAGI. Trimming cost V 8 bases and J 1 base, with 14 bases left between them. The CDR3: CASQRRGGQETQYF. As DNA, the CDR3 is TGTGCCAGCCAACGAAGGGGGGGCCAAGAGACCCAGTACTTC.

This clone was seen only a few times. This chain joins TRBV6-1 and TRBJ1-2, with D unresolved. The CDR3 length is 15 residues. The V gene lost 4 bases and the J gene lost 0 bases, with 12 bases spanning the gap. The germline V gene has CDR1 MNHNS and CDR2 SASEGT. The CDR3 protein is CASSGVGRANYGYTF. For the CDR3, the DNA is TGTGCCAGCAGTGGAGTGGGGAGAGCTAACTATGGCTACACCTTC.

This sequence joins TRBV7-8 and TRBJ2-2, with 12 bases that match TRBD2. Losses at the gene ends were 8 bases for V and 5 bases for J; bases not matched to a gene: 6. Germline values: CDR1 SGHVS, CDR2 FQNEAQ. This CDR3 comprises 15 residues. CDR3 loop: CASWLAGGTTGELFF. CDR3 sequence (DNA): TGTGCCAGCTGGCTAGCGGGAGGGACAACCGGGGAGCTGTTTTTT.

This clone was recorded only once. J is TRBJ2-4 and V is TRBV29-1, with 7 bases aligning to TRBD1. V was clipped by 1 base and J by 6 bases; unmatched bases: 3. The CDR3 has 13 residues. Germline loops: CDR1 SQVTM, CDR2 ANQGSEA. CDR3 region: CSVEGQGLNIQYF. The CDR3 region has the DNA TGCAGCGTTGAAGGACAGGGCCTAAACATTCAGTACTTC. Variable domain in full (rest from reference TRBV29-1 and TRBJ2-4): SAVISQKPSRDICQRGTSLTIQCQVDSQVTMMFWYRQQPGQSLTLIATANQGSEATYESGFVIDKFPISRPNLTFSTLTVSNMSPEDSSIYLCSVEGQGLNIQYFGAGTRLSVL.

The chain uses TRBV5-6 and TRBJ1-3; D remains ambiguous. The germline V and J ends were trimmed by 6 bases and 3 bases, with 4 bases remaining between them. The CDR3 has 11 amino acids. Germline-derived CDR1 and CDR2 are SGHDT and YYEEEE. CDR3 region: CASIGGNTIYF. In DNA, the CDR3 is TGTGCCAGCATCGGTGGAAACACCATATATTTT.

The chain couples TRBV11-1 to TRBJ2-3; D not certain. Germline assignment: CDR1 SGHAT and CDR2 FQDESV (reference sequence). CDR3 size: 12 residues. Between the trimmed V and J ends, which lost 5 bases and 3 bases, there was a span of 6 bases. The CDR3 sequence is CASSTVTDTQYF. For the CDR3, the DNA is TGTGCCAGCAGCACGGTAACAGATACGCAGTATTTT.

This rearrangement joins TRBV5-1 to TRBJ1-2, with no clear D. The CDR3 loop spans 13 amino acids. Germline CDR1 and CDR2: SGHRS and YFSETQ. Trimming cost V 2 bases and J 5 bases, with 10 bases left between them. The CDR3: CASSLHSGYGYTF. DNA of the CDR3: TGCGCCAGCAGCTTACACAGCGGGTATGGCTACACCTTC.

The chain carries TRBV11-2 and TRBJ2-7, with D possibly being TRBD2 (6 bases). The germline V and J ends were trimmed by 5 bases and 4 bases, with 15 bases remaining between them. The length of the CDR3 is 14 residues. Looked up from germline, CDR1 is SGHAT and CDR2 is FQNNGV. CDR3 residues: CASSPALAGYEQYF. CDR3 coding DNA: TGTGCCAGCAGCCCGGCGCTGGCGGGATACGAGCAGTACTTC. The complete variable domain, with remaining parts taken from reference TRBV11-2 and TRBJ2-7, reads EAGVAQSPRYKIIEKRQSVAFWCNPISGHATLYWYQQILGQGPKLLIQFQNNGVVDDSQLPKDRFSAERLKGVDSTLKIQPAKLEDSAVYLCASSPALAGYEQYFGPGTRLTVT.

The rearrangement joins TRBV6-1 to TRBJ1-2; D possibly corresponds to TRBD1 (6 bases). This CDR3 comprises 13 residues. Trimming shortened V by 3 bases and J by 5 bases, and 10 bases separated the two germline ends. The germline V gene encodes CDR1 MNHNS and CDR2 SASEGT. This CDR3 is CASSDRQGYGYTF. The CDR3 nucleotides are TGTGCCAGCAGTGACCGTCAGGGGTATGGCTACACCTTC.